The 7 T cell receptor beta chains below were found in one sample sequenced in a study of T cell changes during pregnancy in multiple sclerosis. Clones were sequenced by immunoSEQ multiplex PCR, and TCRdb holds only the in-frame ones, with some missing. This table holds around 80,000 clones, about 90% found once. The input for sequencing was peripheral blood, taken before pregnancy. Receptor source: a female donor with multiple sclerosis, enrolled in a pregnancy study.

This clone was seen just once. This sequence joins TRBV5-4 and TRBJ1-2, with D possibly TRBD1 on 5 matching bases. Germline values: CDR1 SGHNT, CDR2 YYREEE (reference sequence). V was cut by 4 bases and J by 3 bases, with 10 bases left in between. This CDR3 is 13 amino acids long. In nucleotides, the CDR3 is TGTGCCAGCAGCCTAACGACAGACTATGGCTACACCTTC. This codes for CASSLTTDYGYTF. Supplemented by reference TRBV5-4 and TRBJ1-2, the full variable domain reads ETGVTQSPTHLIKTRGQQVTLRCSSQSGHNTVSWYQQALGQGPQFIFQYYREEENGRGNFPPRFSGLQFPNYSSELNVNALELDDSALYLCASSLTTDYGYTFGSGTRLTVV.

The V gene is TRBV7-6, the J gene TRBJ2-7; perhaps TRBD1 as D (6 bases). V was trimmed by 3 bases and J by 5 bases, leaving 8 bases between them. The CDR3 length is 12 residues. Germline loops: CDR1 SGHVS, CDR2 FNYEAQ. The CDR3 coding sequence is TGTGCCAGCAGCTTCCCAGGGGACGAGCAGTACTTC. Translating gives CASSFPGDEQYF.

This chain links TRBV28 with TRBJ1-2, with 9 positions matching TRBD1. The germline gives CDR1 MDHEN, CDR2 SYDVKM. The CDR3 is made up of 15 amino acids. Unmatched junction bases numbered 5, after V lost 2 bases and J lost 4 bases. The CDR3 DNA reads TGTGCCAGCAGTTTAACAACAGGGGGCGGCTATGGCTACACCTTC. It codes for CASSLTTGGGYGYTF.

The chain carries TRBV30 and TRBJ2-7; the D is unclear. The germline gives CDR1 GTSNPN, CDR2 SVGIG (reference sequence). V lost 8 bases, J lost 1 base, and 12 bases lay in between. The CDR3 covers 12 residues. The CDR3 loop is CALEMESYEQYF. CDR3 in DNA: TGTGCCCTGGAGATGGAATCCTACGAGCAGTACTTC.

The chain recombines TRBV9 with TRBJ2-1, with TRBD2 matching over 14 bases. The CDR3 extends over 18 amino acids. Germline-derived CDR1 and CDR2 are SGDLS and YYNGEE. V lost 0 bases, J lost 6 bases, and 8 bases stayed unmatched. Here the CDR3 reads CASSVVGLAGALGNEQFF. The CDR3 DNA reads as TGTGCCAGCAGCGTAGTGGGACTAGCGGGAGCTCTTGGCAATGAGCAGTTCTTC. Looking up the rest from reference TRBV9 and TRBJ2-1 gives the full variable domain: DSGVTQTPKHLITATGQRVTLRCSPRSGDLSVYWYQQSLDQGLQFLIQYYNGEERAKGNILERFSAQQFPDLHSELNLSSLELGDSALYFCASSVVGLAGALGNEQFFGPGTRLTVL.

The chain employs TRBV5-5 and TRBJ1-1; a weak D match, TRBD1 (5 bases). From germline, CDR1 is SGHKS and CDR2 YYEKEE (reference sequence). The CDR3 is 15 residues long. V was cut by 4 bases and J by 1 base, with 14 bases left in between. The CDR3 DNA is TGTGCCAGCAGCCAGGGAGGCTTGGCGAACACTGAAGCTTTCTTT. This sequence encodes CASSQGGLANTEAFF.

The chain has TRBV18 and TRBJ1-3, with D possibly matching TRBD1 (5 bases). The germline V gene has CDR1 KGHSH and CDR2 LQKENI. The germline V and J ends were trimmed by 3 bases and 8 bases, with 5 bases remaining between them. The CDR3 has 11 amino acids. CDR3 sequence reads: CASSPRDTIYF. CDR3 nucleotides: TGTGCCAGCTCACCCAGGGACACCATATATTTT.